A selection of T cell receptor beta chains follows, all from one sample in a study of response to subunit inactivated influenza vaccine. TCRdb reprocessed the RT-PCR reads via MiXCR and lists one record per CDR3 protein. The sample has around 570,000 distinct CDR3 sequences; about 8% are singletons. The sequences come from PBMCs from blood, collected around 25 months after vaccination. The receptor source for this set is a man aged 50 to 75 who received an inactivated influenza vaccine. Both conserved end residues are part of each CDR3. The order of the fields is clone size, V gene, D gene, J gene, CDR3 length, CDR3 protein, CDR3 DNA. A D gene is named only where the DNA matches it firmly. Size values are once, few and many counts, or a class for expanded clones, and some rows have none.

>.|TRBV6-1|.|TRBJ2-5|13
CASGLNYQETQYF
TGTGCCAGCGGGTTGAACTACCAAGAGACCCAGTACTTC
>few|TRBV9|TRBD2|TRBJ2-7|14
CASSLSGSVDEQYF
TGTGCCAGCAGCCTTAGCGGGAGCGTCGATGAGCAGTACTTC
>.|TRBV20-1|TRBD2|TRBJ2-3|16
CCAVKTSGIRTDTQYF
TGCTGTGCTGTAAAGACTAGCGGGATTCGCACAGATACGCAGTATTTT
>.|TRBV6-1|TRBD2|TRBJ2-3|15
CASSLPAGVGDTQYF
TGTGCCAGCAGTCTCCCAGCGGGAGTGGGGGATACGCAGTATTTT
>few|TRBV20-1|.|TRBJ2-7|15
CSARSREGFSYEQYF
TGCAGTGCTAGATCTCGGGAAGGATTCTCCTACGAGCAGTACTTC
>.|TRBV6-5|.|TRBJ1-1|12
CASSYNGDKAFF
TGTGCCAGCAGTTACAACGGGGACAAAGCTTTCTTT
>.|TRBV18|.|TRBJ2-7|13
CASSPHSGDEQYF
TGTGCCAGCTCACCACATTCAGGGGACGAGCAGTACTTC
>.|TRBV10-3|TRBD2|TRBJ2-6|23
CAIREQIPGGTQQPDSGANVLTF
TGTGCCATCAGGGAACAGATTCCCGGGGGGACCCAACAGCCTGACTCTGGGGCCAACGTCCTGACTTTC
>many|TRBV12-3/TRBV12-4|.|TRBJ1-5|15
CASSLDGSTGLPQHF
TGTGCCAGCAGTTTAGATGGTTCCACGGGATTGCCCCAGCATTTT
>.|TRBV7-7|TRBD1|TRBJ2-3|13
CASSVDRGDTQYF
TGTGCCAGCAGCGTTGACAGGGGAGATACGCAGTATTTT
>.|TRBV6-5|.|TRBJ2-5|13
CASSYSNGGPQYF
TGTGCCAGCAGTTACTCGAATGGAGGGCCCCAGTACTTC
>.|TRBV5-1|.|TRBJ2-2|17
CASSLEHGSWNTGELFF
TGCGCCAGCAGCTTAGAACATGGCTCGTGGAACACCGGGGAGCTGTTTTTT
>few|TRBV7-8|.|TRBJ2-1|13
CASSYRLVIEQFF
TGTGCCAGCAGCTACCGACTAGTGATTGAGCAGTTCTTC
>.|TRBV7-9|TRBD1|TRBJ1-6|14
CASSEDRGDSPLHF
TGTGCCAGCAGCGAGGACAGGGGAGACTCACCCCTCCACTTT
>.|TRBV18|TRBD2|TRBJ2-1|15
CASSPIAGVGNEQFF
TGTGCCAGCTCACCGATAGCGGGAGTTGGCAATGAGCAGTTCTTC
>.|TRBV5-1|.|TRBJ1-1|13
CASTPSMNTEAFF
TGCGCCAGCACGCCCAGCATGAACACTGAAGCTTTCTTT
>few|TRBV7-9|.|TRBJ2-7|14
CASSLVEGSYEQYF
TGTGCCAGCAGCTTAGTAGAGGGATCCTACGAGCAGTACTTC
>many|TRBV20-1|.|TRBJ2-7|12
CSARGESYEQYF
TGCAGTGCTAGAGGGGAGAGCTACGAGCAGTACTTC
>.|TRBV12-3/TRBV12-4|.|TRBJ1-4|15
CASSPGVATNEKLFF
TGTGCCAGCAGTCCAGGGGTTGCAACTAATGAAAAACTGTTTTTT
>many|TRBV20-1|.|TRBJ2-1|14
CSARDGNSYNEQFF
TGCAGTGCTAGGGACGGGAATTCCTACAATGAGCAGTTCTTC
>.|TRBV20-1|TRBD1|TRBJ1-2|13
CSARDTGDYGYTF
TGCAGTGCTAGAGATACAGGGGACTATGGCTACACCTTC
>many|TRBV6-1|.|TRBJ2-7|11
CASISLYEQYF
TGTGCCAGCATCTCCCTCTACGAGCAGTACTTC
>few|TRBV20-1|.|TRBJ1-6|13
CSARDEGSSPLHF
TGCAGTGCTAGAGATGAGGGGAGTTCACCCCTCCACTTT
>many|TRBV20-1|TRBD1|TRBJ2-2|16
CSARGTGTGVTGELFF
TGCAGTGCTAGGGGTACCGGGACAGGGGTCACCGGGGAGCTGTTTTTT
>many|TRBV29-1|TRBD1|TRBJ2-5|13
CSVERDRVKTQYF
TGCAGCGTTGAACGGGACAGGGTTAAGACCCAGTACTTC
>few|TRBV10-2|TRBD1|TRBJ2-5|13
CASGDRVQETQYF
TGCGCCAGCGGAGACAGGGTTCAAGAGACCCAGTACTTC
>.|TRBV5-5|.|TRBJ2-2|13
CASRHGATGELFF
TGTGCCAGCAGGCACGGGGCGACCGGGGAGCTGTTTTTT
>.|TRBV7-8|.|TRBJ1-1|14
CASSSGGRNTEAFF
TGTGCCAGCAGTTCGGGCGGGCGGAACACTGAAGCTTTCTTT
>.|TRBV5-6|TRBD2|TRBJ2-1|16
CASSLRGLAGYNEQFF
TGTGCCAGCAGCTTGCGGGGACTAGCGGGGTACAATGAGCAGTTCTTC
>few|TRBV5-1|TRBD2|TRBJ2-5|17
CASSASTSGSGQETQYF
TGCGCCAGCAGCGCCTCGACTAGCGGGAGTGGACAAGAGACCCAGTACTTC
>many|TRBV20-1|TRBD2|TRBJ2-1|14
CSAGTSGSYNEQFF
TGCAGTGCTGGGACTAGCGGGAGTTACAATGAGCAGTTCTTC
>.|TRBV3-1|.|TRBJ1-2|14
CASSQEVESYGYTF
TGTGCCAGCAGCCAAGAGGTGGAGAGTTACGGCTACACCTTC
>few|TRBV18|.|TRBJ2-5|12
CASSPNWETQYF
TGTGCCAGCTCACCAAATTGGGAGACCCAGTACTTC
>.|TRBV10-3|.|TRBJ1-1|14
CAISDGGGNTEAFF
TGTGCCATCAGTGACGGCGGGGGGAACACTGAAGCTTTCTTT
>.|TRBV15|TRBD1|TRBJ2-7|16
CATSTRGTGSQHEQYF
TGTGCCACCAGCACTAGGGGGACAGGGAGTCAGCACGAGCAGTACTTC
>many|TRBV3-1|.|TRBJ2-7|14
CASSQSWGSYEQYF
TGTGCCAGCAGCCAATCTTGGGGCTCCTACGAGCAGTACTTC
>.|TRBV4-1|.|TRBJ1-5|15
CASSQDPAVQQPQHF
TGCGCCAGCAGCCAAGATCCGGCAGTCCAGCAGCCCCAGCATTTT
>many|TRBV4-3|.|TRBJ1-6|15
CASSPYGFGYSPLHF
TGCGCCAGCAGCCCGTACGGGTTTGGTTATTCACCCCTCCACTTT
>.|TRBV7-9|.|TRBJ2-7|14
CASSAQGGTYEQYF
TGTGCCAGCAGCGCTCAGGGGGGGACCTACGAGCAGTACTTC
>many|TRBV2|.|TRBJ1-1|13
CASSPMESSEAFF
TGTGCCAGCAGCCCTATGGAATCCAGCGAGGCTTTCTTT
>many|TRBV7-9|TRBD1|TRBJ2-7|15
CASSSPSTGAYEQYF
TGTGCCAGCAGCTCCCCCTCGACAGGGGCCTACGAGCAGTACTTC
>few|TRBV28|.|TRBJ1-2|14
CASTRPGTVYGYTF
TGTGCCAGCACGCGCCCAGGGACGGTCTATGGCTACACCTTC